The clone carrying this T cell receptor beta chain showed up just a few times. The data stem from a study of blood T cell repertoires in COVID-19. For the study at large: The analysed material was cDNA or gDNA that came from T cells, B-cell-depleted T cells, or PBMCs.

Cohorts were assigned according to the clinical history that participants reported. Recovered status in Cohort 3 required two negative PCRs, clearance, or symptom resolution. Libraries were prepared by immunoSEQ multiplex PCR; TCRdb keeps only in-frame clonotypes and omits some of them. The data contain over 200,000 clones, around 86% of them seen just once; the ten biggest clones take up around 15%. Sequencing was done on a sample of PBMCs or T cells enriched from blood (not recorded which). This clonotype was sampled from a man aged 18 to 30 who had recovered from COVID-19.

In nucleotides, the CDR3 is TGCGCCAGCAGCTTGCGGCAGGGATCCTACGAGCAGTACTTC. Its translation: CASSLRQGSYEQYF. The chain has TRBV5-1 and TRBJ2-7; D is possibly TRBD1 (5 bases). Trimming removed 1 base from V and 1 base from J, with 9 bases in between. This CDR3 is 14 amino acids long. Germline loops: CDR1 SGHRS, CDR2 YFSETQ.